This passage covers 20 T cell receptor beta chains from one sample sequenced in a study of shared clonotypes between healthy human individuals. Using immunoSEQ multiplex PCR, the repertoire was profiled, and TCRdb retains in-frame clones only, with some absent. The data contain approximately 2,300,000 clones, 85% to 95% of them singletons. Sample: naive CD4+ T cells from PBMCs. Noted subset: CD45RA+ positively selected. The source of these receptors is a man between 18 and 35 years old in good health. Some clones in this sample may be carry-over from other donors' samples.

The V and J genes are TRBV10-3 and TRBJ2-3; 7 bases line up with TRBD1. This CDR3 contains 15 residues. After removal of 4 bases from V and 3 bases from J, the junction contained 7 bases not matched to a gene. Germline values: CDR1 ENHRY, CDR2 SYGVKD. The CDR3 sequence: CAISGQGKLTDTQYF. CDR3 DNA: TGTGCCATCAGTGGACAGGGCAAGTTAACAGATACGCAGTATTTT.

The rearrangement links TRBV9 to TRBJ2-5; 11 bases match TRBD1. The CDR3 contains 17 residues. Losses at the gene ends were 2 bases for V and 5 bases for J; bases not matched to a gene: 11. Germline V gene sequence: CDR1 SGDLS, CDR2 YYNGEE. DNA for the CDR3: TGTGCCAGCAGCGTTCCACGGACAGGGGGCGAACCGGAGACCCAGTACTTC. It encodes CASSVPRTGGEPETQYF.

On this clone: This sample also contains other DNA sequences that code for the same CDR3. The V call is TRBV7-3, the J call TRBJ1-1; TRBD1 aligns across 7 bases. J lost 4 bases, V lost 2 bases, and 1 base had no gene match. The CDR3 extends over 13 amino acids. Per germline, CDR1 SGHTA and CDR2 FQGTGA. DNA for the CDR3: TGTGCCAGCAGCTTATCAGGGGGCACTGAAGCTTTCTTT. The encoded protein is CASSLSGGTEAFF.

This rearrangement joins TRBV7-9 to TRBJ1-4, with D maybe TRBD1 (5 bases). Trimming stripped 5 bases from V and 8 bases from J, with 9 bases between. Germline V gene data show CDR1 as SEHNR and CDR2 as FQNEAQ (reference sequence). The CDR3 is made up of 12 amino acids. CDR3 in DNA: TGTGCCAGCAGCCCAGGGCCAGAAAAACTGTTTTTT. Its protein is CASSPGPEKLFF. Full variable domain (remainder filled in from reference TRBV7-9 and TRBJ1-4): DTGVSQNPRHKITKRGQNVTFRCDPISEHNRLYWYRQTLGQGPEFLTYFQNEAQLEKSRLLSDRFSAERPKGSFSTLEIQRTEQGDSAMYLCASSPGPEKLFFGSGTQLSVL.

This clone was counted a few times. The chain employs TRBV28 and TRBJ1-2; 10 positions match TRBD1. This CDR3 has 13 residues. Germline CDR1 is MDHEN and CDR2 is SYDVKM. Germline trimming cut 7 bases from V and 6 bases from J; bases unmatched to any gene: 5. CDR3 coding DNA: TGTGCCAGCAATGACAGGGGGCGAAATGGCTACACCTTC. Its translation is CASNDRGRNGYTF.

The rearrangement joins TRBV5-4 to TRBJ2-1; 9 nucleotides line up with TRBD2. Trimming removed 3 bases from V and 15 bases from J; junction bases left unmatched: 7. The CDR3 length is 12 residues. CDR1 and CDR2 (germline): SGHNT, YYREEE (reference sequence). The CDR3 here is CASSSQGTSLFF. The DNA of the CDR3 is TGTGCCAGCAGCTCCCAAGGGACTAGCCTGTTCTTC. The entire variable domain, with the rest obtained from reference TRBV5-4 and TRBJ2-1, is as follows: ETGVTQSPTHLIKTRGQQVTLRCSSQSGHNTVSWYQQALGQGPQFIFQYYREEENGRGNFPPRFSGLQFPNYSSELNVNALELDDSALYLCASSSQGTSLFFGPGTRLTVL.

As to this clone: Its ends do not fully match the called genes, so a read error is possible. The gene calls are TRBV18 and TRBJ2-2, with a possible D match to TRBD1 (5 bases). CDR3 length equals 16 residues. Germline-derived CDR1 and CDR2 are KGHSH and LQKENI. CDR3 DNA sequence: TGTGCCAGCTCCCCACGAACGGACACGAACACCGGGGAGCTGTTTTTT. It specifies CASSPRTDTNTGELFF. Variable domain in full (rest from reference TRBV18 and TRBJ2-2): NAGVMQNPRHLVRRRGQEARLRCSPMKGHSHVYWYRQLPEEGLKFMVYLQKENIIDESGMPKERFSAEFPKEGPSILRIQQVVRGDSAAYFCASSPRTDTNTGELFFGEGSRLTVL.

As for this clone: This CDR3 is also generated by other DNA sequences in the sample. The rearrangement uses TRBV18 and TRBJ2-1; the match to TRBD2 covers 11 bases. The CDR3 length is 14 residues. In germline, CDR1 is KGHSH, CDR2 LQKENI. The V and J ends lost 3 bases and 7 bases, in that order; junction bases with no gene match: 2. CDR3 nucleotides: TGTGCCAGCTCACCGGGACTAGCGGCGAATGAGCAGTTCTTC. Its protein is CASSPGLAANEQFF.

This chain connects TRBV2 to TRBJ2-5; D is unclear. The V and J ends lost 0 bases and 5 bases respectively, with 4 bases between them. This CDR3 contains 12 residues. Looked up from germline, CDR1 is SNHLY and CDR2 is FYNNEI. CDR3 amino acids: CASSEAAETQYF. The CDR3 region has the DNA TGTGCCAGCAGTGAAGCGGCGGAGACCCAGTACTTC.

This chain joins TRBV15 and TRBJ2-6; TRBD2 matches 11 bases. Germline assignment: CDR1 LNHNV and CDR2 YYDKDF (reference sequence). This CDR3 spans 16 amino acids. V shed 1 base and J 10 bases; nucleotides not matched to a gene: 6. The CDR3 reads CATSRGLAGGLNVLTF. CDR3 DNA sequence: TGTGCCACCAGCAGAGGCCTAGCGGGAGGACTAAACGTCCTGACTTTC.

The chain recombines TRBV11-2 with TRBJ2-5; D may be TRBD2 (7 bases). Looked up from germline, CDR1 is SGHAT and CDR2 is FQNNGV. Trimming took off 5 bases at V and 4 bases at J, with 17 bases between the two ends. This CDR3 region has 15 residues. The CDR3: CASSQGRGGRETQYF. The CDR3 region has the DNA TGTGCCAGCAGCCAGGGGAGGGGGGGGCGAGAGACCCAGTACTTC.

The chain recombines TRBV6-1 with TRBJ1-1; TRBD1 agrees at 7 bases. With 5 bases clipped from V and 4 bases from J, the junction kept 10 bases outside the gene matches. The germline V gene encodes CDR1 MNHNS and CDR2 SASEGT. This CDR3 contains 15 residues. The CDR3 DNA reads as TGTGCCAGCAGTTTAGAAGGGGGCTTGGGCACTGAAGCTTTCTTT. This translates into CASSLEGGLGTEAFF.

This clone was seen a single time. Other DNA sequences within the sample encode an identical CDR3. The J gene is TRBJ1-2, the V gene TRBV6-5; D gene ambiguous. Germline assignment: CDR1 MNHEY and CDR2 SVGAGI. This CDR3 contains 12 residues. With 8 bases removed from V and 4 bases from J, the gap between germline ends came to 11 bases. CDR3 protein: CASGGRTYGYTF. The CDR3 coding sequence is TGTGCCAGCGGCGGCAGGACCTATGGCTACACCTTC.

The rearrangement uses TRBV11-2 and TRBJ2-7; a possible D gene is TRBD1 (6 bases). Germline CDR1 and CDR2: SGHAT and FQNNGV. The CDR3 loop spans 14 amino acids. Trimming took 6 bases from V and 6 from J, leaving 18 bases between them. The CDR3 bases are TGTGCCAGCAGATTTCTCAGGGGAAGGGGCGAGCAGTACTTC. This translates into CASRFLRGRGEQYF. The full variable domain, rest sourced from reference TRBV11-2 and TRBJ2-7, is EAGVAQSPRYKIIEKRQSVAFWCNPISGHATLYWYQQILGQGPKLLIQFQNNGVVDDSQLPKDRFSAERLKGVDSTLKIQPAKLEDSAVYLCASRFLRGRGEQYFGPGTRLTVT.

This rearrangement joins TRBV18 to TRBJ2-7, with 7 bases matching TRBD1. This CDR3 region has 15 residues. Trimming removed 2 bases from V and 3 bases from J; junction bases left unmatched: 7. Germline values: CDR1 KGHSH, CDR2 LQKENI. The CDR3 here is CASSPGAGGIYEQYF. The CDR3 DNA sequence: TGTGCCAGCTCACCAGGGGCAGGGGGAATCTACGAGCAGTACTTC.

The chain couples TRBV18 to TRBJ1-3; 8 bases agree with TRBD1. Germline trimming cut 5 bases from V and 0 bases from J; bases unmatched to any gene: 6. This CDR3 is 16 amino acids long. Germline V lookup: CDR1 KGHSH, CDR2 LQKENI. CDR3 loop: CASSRTGTGSGNTIYF. The CDR3 DNA reads as TGTGCCAGCTCAAGAACCGGGACAGGCTCTGGAAACACCATATATTTT.

This chain joins TRBV5-6 and TRBJ1-5; possibly TRBD1 for D (5 bases). Trimming removed 4 bases at V and 7 bases at J, with 21 bases between. The CDR3 contains 16 residues. Germline CDR1 and CDR2: SGHDT and YYEEEE. The CDR3 coding sequence is TGTGCCAGCAGCCTCACGAGGAAGGGCGAGGGGCAGCCCCAGCATTTT. It yields the protein CASSLTRKGEGQPQHF.

V and J are TRBV5-5 and TRBJ1-3, with D unresolved. This CDR3 has 14 amino acids. V was trimmed by 3 bases and J by 0 bases, leaving 7 bases between them. Germline V lookup: CDR1 SGHKS, CDR2 YYEKEE (reference sequence). The chain's CDR3 is CASSSLTSGNTIYF. CDR3 nucleotides: TGTGCCAGCAGCTCACTTACCTCTGGAAACACCATATATTTT.

This clone was recorded only once. The rearrangement uses TRBV19 and TRBJ2-3; D might be TRBD1 or TRBD2, each matching 5 bases. The V gene lost 1 base and the J gene lost 6 bases, with 14 bases spanning the gap. Germline lookup yields CDR1 LNHDA and CDR2 SQIVND (reference sequence). CDR3 length: 15 amino acids. CDR3 sequence: CASSIASGPWDTQYF. The DNA of the CDR3 is TGTGCCAGTAGTATAGCTTCGGGGCCCTGGGATACGCAGTATTTT.

As concerns this clone: The sample carries other DNA sequences with the same CDR3. The V gene is TRBV6-1, the J gene TRBJ2-2, with 13 nucleotides matching TRBD2. CDR1 and CDR2 (germline): MNHNS, SASEGT. V lost 6 bases to trimming and J lost 5 bases; unmatched junction nucleotides: 3. This CDR3 has 15 amino acids. Here the CDR3 DNA reads TGTGCCAGCAGCCCGGGACTAGCGGGAACCGGGGAGCTGTTTTTT. The encoded protein is CASSPGLAGTGELFF.